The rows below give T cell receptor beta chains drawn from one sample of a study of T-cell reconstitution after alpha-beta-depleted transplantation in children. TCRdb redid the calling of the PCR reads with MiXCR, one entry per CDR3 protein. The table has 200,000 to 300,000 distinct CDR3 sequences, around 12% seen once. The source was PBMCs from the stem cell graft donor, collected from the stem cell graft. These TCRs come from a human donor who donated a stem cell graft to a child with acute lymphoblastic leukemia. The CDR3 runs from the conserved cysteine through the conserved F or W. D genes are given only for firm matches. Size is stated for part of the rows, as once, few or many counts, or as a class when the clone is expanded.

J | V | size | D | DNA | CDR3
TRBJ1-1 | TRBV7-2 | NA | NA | TGTGCCAGCAGCCCCTTCCCCAGGGGGAACACTGAAGCTTTCTTT | CASSPFPRGNTEAFF
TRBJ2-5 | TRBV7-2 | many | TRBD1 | TGTGCCAGCAGCTTAAGGGGGCAGTGGGAGACCCAGTACTTC | CASSLRGQWETQYF
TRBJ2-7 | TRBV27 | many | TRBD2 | TGTGCCAGCAGTTTAGACGGGGGGGGCACCTACGAGCAGTACTTC | CASSLDGGGTYEQYF
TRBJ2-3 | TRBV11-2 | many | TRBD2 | TGTGCCAGCAGCCGGAGCGGGGGCAGGATAGATACGCAGTATTTT | CASSRSGGRIDTQYF
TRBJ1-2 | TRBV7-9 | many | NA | TGTGCCAGCAGCCCTTCAGGCGGGGGCGGCTATGGCTACACCTTC | CASSPSGGGGYGYTF
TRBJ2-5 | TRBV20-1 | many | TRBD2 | TGCAGTGCTAGTGGGCTAAGGCGCGGGAGGGCCCAAGAGACCCAGTACTTC | CSASGLRRGRAQETQYF
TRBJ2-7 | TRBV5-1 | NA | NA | TGCGCCAGCAGCTGGGGGATCGACGGCTACGAGCAGTACTTC | CASSWGIDGYEQYF
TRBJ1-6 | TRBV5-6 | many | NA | TGTGCCAGCAGAGGTAGGCAGGGAGGCAATTCACCCCTCCACTTT | CASRGRQGGNSPLHF
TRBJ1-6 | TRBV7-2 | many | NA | TGTGCCAGCAGCCCTAGGACGGCAAATTCACCCCTCCACTTT | CASSPRTANSPLHF
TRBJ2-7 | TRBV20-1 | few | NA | TGCAGTGCTAGTTTATTGGGTGGGGTCCCGCCGCACGAGCAGTACTTC | CSASLLGGVPPHEQYF
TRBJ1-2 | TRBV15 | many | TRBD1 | TGTGCCACCAGCAGGAGGGGGCCAAGCTATGGCTACACCTTC | CATSRRGPSYGYTF
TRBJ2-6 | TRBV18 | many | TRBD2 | TGTGCCAGCTCACCACCGAGAGCGGGGGTCGTCCTGACTTTC | CASSPPRAGVVLTF
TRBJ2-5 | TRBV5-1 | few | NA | TGCGCCAGCAGCCACGGACAGAAGCACCAAGAGACCCAGTACTTC | CASSHGQKHQETQYF
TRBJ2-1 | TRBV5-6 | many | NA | TGTGCCAGCAGTGTTGGTGTCGGGGGCCCGCAGTTCTTC | CASSVGVGGPQFF
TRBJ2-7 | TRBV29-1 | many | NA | TGCAGCGTTCGATTCAGGGACTACGAGCAGTACTTC | CSVRFRDYEQYF
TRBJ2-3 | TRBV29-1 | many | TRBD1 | TGCAGCGTGGGGGTCGCAGGACAGGGTACCGATACGCAGTATTTT | CSVGVAGQGTDTQYF
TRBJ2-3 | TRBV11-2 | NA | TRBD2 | TGTGCCAGCAGCCCTGGACTAGAAACAGATACGCAGTATTTT | CASSPGLETDTQYF
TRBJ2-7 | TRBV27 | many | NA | TGTGCCAGCAGTTTATTCCGGGGGAACGAGCAGTACTTC | CASSLFRGNEQYF
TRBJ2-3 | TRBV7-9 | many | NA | TGTGCCAGCAGTACCACGACCGAAACGCAGTATTTT | CASSTTTETQYF
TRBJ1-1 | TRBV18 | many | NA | TGTGCCAGCTCTCAAGGACGAGGCGAAGGATCTGAAGCTTTCTTT | CASSQGRGEGSEAFF
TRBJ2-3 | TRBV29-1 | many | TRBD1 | TGCAGCGTTGACGGTGACAGGGAGAAATATACGCAGTATTTT | CSVDGDREKYTQYF
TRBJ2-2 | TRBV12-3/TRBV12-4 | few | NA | TGTGCCAGCAGTTTAGCATTGGAGAGGCCTCTGGCCGGGGAGCTGTTTTTT | CASSLALERPLAGELFF
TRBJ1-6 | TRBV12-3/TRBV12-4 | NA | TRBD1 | TGTGCCAGCAGTACGGAACAGGGGCGTAATTCACCCCTCCACTTT | CASSTEQGRNSPLHF
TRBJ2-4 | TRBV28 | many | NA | TGTGCCACCAGTGGGGGGGCTGACATTCAGTACTTC | CATSGGADIQYF
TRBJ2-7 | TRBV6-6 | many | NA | TGTGCCAGCAGTTACCCCGACTACGAGCAGTACTTC | CASSYPDYEQYF
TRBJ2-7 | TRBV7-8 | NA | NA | TGTGCCAGCAGCTTAGTGGGGACCTTACCCGCCAACGAGCAGTACTTC | CASSLVGTLPANEQYF
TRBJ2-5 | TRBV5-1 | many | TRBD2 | TGCGCCAGCGGTCCAGGACTAGCTCAGAGTGAGACCCAGTACTTC | CASGPGLAQSETQYF
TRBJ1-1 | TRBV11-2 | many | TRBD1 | TGTGCCAGCAGCAAACTTTTGGCCACGGACAGGGTCATCACTGAAGCTTTCTTT | CASSKLLATDRVITEAFF
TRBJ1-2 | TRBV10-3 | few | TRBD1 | TGTGCCATCAGTGACACACTAAATACCCAGGGGGGGTCTAACTATGGCTACACCTTC | CAISDTLNTQGGSNYGYTF
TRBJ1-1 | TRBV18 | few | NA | TGTGCCAGCTCACCCCTAGACAGACCGAACACTGAAGCTTTCTTT | CASSPLDRPNTEAFF
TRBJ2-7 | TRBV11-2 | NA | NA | TGTGCCAGCGCGGACAGTTACGAGCAGTACTTC | CASADSYEQYF
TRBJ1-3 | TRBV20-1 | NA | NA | TGCAGTGCTAGAGATATTGTGGGCCTCTCTGGAAACACCATATATTTT | CSARDIVGLSGNTIYF
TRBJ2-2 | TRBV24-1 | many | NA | TGTGCCACCAGGGGTTGGAACACCGGGGAGCTGTTTTTT | CATRGWNTGELFF
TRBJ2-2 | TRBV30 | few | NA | TGTGCCTGGAGTGTACGAGGGGCCCCCAGCGCGAACACCGGGGAGCTGTTTTTT | CAWSVRGAPSANTGELFF
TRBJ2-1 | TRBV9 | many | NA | TGTGCCAGCAGCGTAAAGGAGTGGGACCCCTACAATGAGCAGTTCTTC | CASSVKEWDPYNEQFF
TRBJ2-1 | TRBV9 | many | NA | TGTGCCAGCAGCGTCGGCAGGGAGCAGTTCTTC | CASSVGREQFF
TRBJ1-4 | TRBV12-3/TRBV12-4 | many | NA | TGTGCCAGCAGTTTAAGTAGCCGGCGGCCTAATGAAAAACTGTTTTTT | CASSLSSRRPNEKLFF
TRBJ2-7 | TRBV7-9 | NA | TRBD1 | TGTGCCAGCAGCGCCGGGACAGGGGGATCCATTTCCTACGAGCAGTACTTC | CASSAGTGGSISYEQYF
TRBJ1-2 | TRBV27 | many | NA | TGTGCCAGCAGTCCCCTGTGGGTTAACTATGGCTACACCTTC | CASSPLWVNYGYTF
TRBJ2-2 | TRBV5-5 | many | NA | TGTGCCAGCAGCCCCTCGTGGGGGACCGGGGAGCTGTTTTTT | CASSPSWGTGELFF
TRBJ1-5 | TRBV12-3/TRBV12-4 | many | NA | TGTGCCAGCCGGTCCTCTAATCAGCCCCAGCATTTT | CASRSSNQPQHF
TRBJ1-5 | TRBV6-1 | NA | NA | TGTGCCAGCAAGGCAGGGTGGGCTGATCAGCCCCAGCATTTT | CASKAGWADQPQHF
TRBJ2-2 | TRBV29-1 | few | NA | TGCAGCGTTGTAAGGGGGGCGAACACCGGGGAGCTGTTTTTT | CSVVRGANTGELFF
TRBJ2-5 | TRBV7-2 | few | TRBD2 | TGTGCCAGCAGCACCACAACTAGCGGACAAGAGACCCAGTACTTC | CASSTTTSGQETQYF
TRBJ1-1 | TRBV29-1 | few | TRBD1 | TGCAGCGTGGAGGGGGGGGGACAGGCCACTGAAGCTTTCTTT | CSVEGGGQATEAFF
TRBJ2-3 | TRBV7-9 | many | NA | TGTGCCAGCAGCTTAGCGGAGGCACCCACAGATACGCAGTATTTT | CASSLAEAPTDTQYF
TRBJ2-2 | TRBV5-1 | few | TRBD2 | TGCGCCAGCAGCCCAGGACTAGCGGGGGGATTGAACACCGGGGAGCTGTTTTTT | CASSPGLAGGLNTGELFF
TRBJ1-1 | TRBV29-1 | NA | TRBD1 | TGCAGCGTTTCCACAGGGGAGGGTGACGCTTTCTTT | CSVSTGEGDAFF
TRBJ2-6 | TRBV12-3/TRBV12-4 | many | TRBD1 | TGTGCCAGTCGAGGACAGGGGATCAAGTCTGGGGCCAACGTCCTGACTTTC | CASRGQGIKSGANVLTF